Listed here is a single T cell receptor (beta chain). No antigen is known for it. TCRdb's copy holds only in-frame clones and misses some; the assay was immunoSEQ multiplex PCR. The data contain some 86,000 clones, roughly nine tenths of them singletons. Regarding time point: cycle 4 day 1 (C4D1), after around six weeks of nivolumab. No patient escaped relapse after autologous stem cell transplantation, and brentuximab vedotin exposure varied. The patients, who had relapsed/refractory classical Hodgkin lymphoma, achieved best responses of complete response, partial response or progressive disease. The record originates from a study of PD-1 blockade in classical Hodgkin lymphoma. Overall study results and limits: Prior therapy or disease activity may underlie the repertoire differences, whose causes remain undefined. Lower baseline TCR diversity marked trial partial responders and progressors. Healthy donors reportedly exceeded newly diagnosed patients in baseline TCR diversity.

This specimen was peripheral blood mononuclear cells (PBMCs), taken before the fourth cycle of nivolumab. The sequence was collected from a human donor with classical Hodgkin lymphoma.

CDR3 loop: CASSLSNSWGGSGANVLTF. In DNA, the CDR3 is TGTGCCAGCAGCTTAAGCAACTCCTGGGGGGGCTCTGGGGCCAACGTCCTGACTTTC. This rearrangement joins TRBV9 to TRBJ2-6, with 7 bases lining up with TRBD2. V shed 4 bases and J 0 bases; nucleotides not matched to a gene: 13. Looked up from germline, CDR1 is SGDLS and CDR2 is YYNGEE. There are 19 residues in the CDR3.